Each of the 13 T cell receptor beta chains below was sequenced from the same sample in a study of OX40 agonist ivuxolimab in advanced cancers. TCRdb's copy holds only in-frame clones and misses some; the assay was immunoSEQ multiplex PCR. The sample contains over 90,000 clones, approximately 93% of which appear only once. Specimen: CD4+ or CD8+ T cells sorted from blood, collected in a trial of the OX40 agonist ivuxolimab. These receptors all come from an adult with an advanced solid tumor such as melanoma, head and neck, liver or kidney cancer.

This chain joins TRBV11-1 and TRBJ2-7, with 7 bases matching TRBD1. There are 15 residues in the CDR3. CDR1 is SGHAT, CDR2 FQDESV, per germline (reference sequence). The V gene end was trimmed by 4 bases and the J gene end by 2 bases; junction bases not matched to a gene: 8. CDR3 sequence reads: CASSSKQGTPYEQYF. The CDR3 DNA follows: TGTGCCAGCAGCTCTAAACAGGGGACCCCCTACGAGCAGTACTTC.

The rearrangement uses TRBV6-5 and TRBJ1-1; 11 bases agree with TRBD1. CDR1 and CDR2 (germline): MNHEY, SVGAGI. V dropped 6 bases and J dropped 5; count of bases not matched to a gene: 8. The CDR3 has 15 residues. CDR3 in amino acids: CASRDRGLSGTEAFF. DNA of the CDR3: TGTGCCAGCAGGGACAGGGGGCTGTCGGGGACTGAAGCTTTCTTT.

The genes are TRBV7-9 and TRBJ2-4; 7 bases are shared with TRBD1. This CDR3 spans 15 amino acids. V trimming: 5 bases; J trimming: 8 bases; junction bases outside the gene matches: 12. Germline assignment: CDR1 SEHNR and CDR2 FQNEAQ (reference sequence). CDR3 sequence: CASSTPQGIDHIQYF. The CDR3 region has the DNA TGTGCCAGCAGCACCCCACAGGGGATTGACCACATTCAGTACTTC.

This clone was observed a single time. The V call is TRBV11-1, the J call TRBJ2-7, with 12 bases lining up with TRBD2. The CDR3 is 15 amino acids. Per the germline V gene, CDR1 is SGHAT and CDR2 is FQDESV (reference sequence). Trimming took 5 bases from V and 0 from J; bases not matched to a gene: 2. The CDR3 DNA is TGTGCCAGCAGCCCGACTAGCGGGAGCTCCTACGAGCAGTACTTC. Its protein is CASSPTSGSSYEQYF. Using reference TRBV11-1 and TRBJ2-7 for the parts outside the CDR3, the full variable domain is EAEVAQSPRYKITEKSQAVAFWCDPISGHATLYWYRQILGQGPELLVQFQDESVVDDSQLPKDRFSAERLKGVDSTLKIQPAELGDSAMYLCASSPTSGSSYEQYFGPGTRLTVT.

This clone has just one count. The chain employs TRBV7-2 and TRBJ2-1, with 11 bases fitting TRBD2. V gave up 4 bases and J gave up 8 bases; unmatched junction bases: 19. This CDR3 spans 19 amino acids. From germline, CDR1 is SGHTA and CDR2 FQGNSA. The CDR3 loop reads CASSSPLVGGLAAGDEQFF. The CDR3 nucleotides are TGTGCCAGCAGCTCCCCGTTAGTGGGGGGACTAGCGGCCGGCGATGAGCAGTTCTTC.

V gene TRBV2 combines with J gene TRBJ1-4; no reliable D call. The CDR3 runs 12 residues. The germline V and J ends were trimmed by 3 bases and 8 bases, with 7 bases remaining between them. Germline V gene data show CDR1 as SNHLY and CDR2 as FYNNEI. CDR3 protein: CASSEGWEKLFF. The CDR3 nucleotides are TGTGCCAGCAGTGAGGGTTGGGAAAAACTGTTTTTT.

The chain couples TRBV6-1 to TRBJ1-5; 10 bases map to TRBD1. J gave up 4 bases and V 3 bases, and 3 bases lay outside the gene matches. Germline assignment: CDR1 MNHNS and CDR2 SASEGT. The length of the CDR3 is 15 residues. CDR3 nucleotide sequence: TGTGCCAGCAGTGAGACAGGGGGCGGAAATCAGCCCCAGCATTTT. As protein: CASSETGGGNQPQHF.

This clone was recorded only once. This chain links TRBV29-1 with TRBJ1-3; D uncertain. This CDR3 spans 14 amino acids. Trimming shortened V by 3 bases and J by 0 bases, and 9 bases separated the two germline ends. The germline V gene encodes CDR1 SQVTM and CDR2 ANQGSEA. In DNA form, the CDR3 reads TGCAGCGTTGAGGGCAGAAACTCTGGAAACACCATATATTTT. Translation: CSVEGRNSGNTIYF.

This chain uses TRBV6-1 with TRBJ1-5; D is unresolved. Germline V gene sequence: CDR1 MNHNS, CDR2 SASEGT. Trimming removed 6 bases from V and 7 bases from J, with 7 bases in between. There are 11 residues in the CDR3. The CDR3 protein is CASRNSQPQHF. The CDR3 DNA follows: TGTGCCAGCAGGAACAGCCAGCCCCAGCATTTT.

V usage is TRBV5-8 and J usage is TRBJ1-3, with D possibly TRBD1 on 6 matching bases. The CDR3 length is 14 residues. Germline V gene lookup returns CDR1 SGHTS and CDR2 YDEGEE. With 5 bases removed from V and 0 bases from J, the gap between germline ends came to 9 bases. The CDR3 nucleotides read TGTGCCAGCAGTAGGGGGTCCTCTGGAAACACCATATATTTT. This sequence encodes CASSRGSSGNTIYF.

V is TRBV10-1 and J is TRBJ2-1, with 7 bases fitting TRBD1. The CDR3 is 14 amino acids. Per germline, CDR1 WNHNN and CDR2 SYGVQD (reference sequence). V dropped 8 bases and J dropped 0; count of bases not matched to a gene: 4. CDR3 sequence: CASGTGVSYNEQFF. The CDR3 DNA reads as TGCGCCAGCGGAACAGGGGTCTCCTACAATGAGCAGTTCTTC.

The gene calls are TRBV7-3 and TRBJ2-3; TRBD2 matches 11 bases. V trimming: 0 bases; J trimming: 5 bases; junction bases outside the gene matches: 7. The CDR3 loop spans 17 amino acids. Germline V gene lookup returns CDR1 SGHTA and CDR2 FQGTGA. CDR3 in amino acids: CASSLTGTSGSGDTQYF. In DNA form, the CDR3 reads TGTGCCAGCAGCTTAACCGGTACTAGCGGGAGTGGAGATACGCAGTATTTT.

This clone was seen a single time. The chain has TRBV6-5 and TRBJ1-4; D is perhaps TRBD1 (5 bases). Germline V CDR1 and CDR2: MNHEY, SVGAGI. The CDR3 consists of 14 residues. V dropped 2 bases and J dropped 3 bases, with 7 bases sitting between them. The CDR3 DNA reads TGTGCCAGCAGTTACCGACAGTCTAATGAAAAACTGTTTTTT. Amino acids: CASSYRQSNEKLFF.